The sequence of this TCR beta chain was determined in a study of blood T cell repertoires in COVID-19 (dated by TCRdb to 2018 to 2021). For context, the study as a whole: Samples covering the acute and convalescent phases of COVID-19 were provided by collaborators in the United States, Italy and Spain. The prospective study material was composed of cDNA or gDNA derived from T cells, B-cell-depleted T cells, or PBMCs. The dataset comprised deeply sampled blood TCRbeta repertoires from subjects exposed to, actively infected with, or recovered from COVID-19. The repertoires were made available in a free public database intended to serve as a resource for research on the immune response to SARS-CoV-2. The samples were drawn from two sources: the first 160 participants of the ongoing ImmuneRACE study, and 950 to 1,500 subjects contributed by 6 global collaborators. A de-identified subject ID, COVID-19 status, age in years and sex were almost always included in the sample metadata. HLA class I and class II types, where available, came from metadata supplied by the sample provider rather than from assay-based typing.

One collaborating source in Seattle enrolled patients during active infection and followed them longitudinally through the course of disease. The collaborating institutions used their own protocols to collect whole blood in K2EDTA tubes. For TCRbeta analysis, collaborators shipped samples in one of three forms: frozen whole blood, isolated PBMCs, or DNA extracted from either of those sample types. This clone was seen more than once but under ten times. Its target antigen remains unknown. There are no base qualities to consult, and no much larger clone falls within one base. On the study overall, not on this receptor specifically: How much clinical and demographic metadata was included differed by source and by participant, and the metadata was provided uncurated.

CDR1 and CDR2, per the germline V gene, are MNHEY and SVGEGT. Germline trimming amounts to 3 bases on V and 6 bases on J, with 6 as the count of junction bases outside the gene matches. The CDR3 numbers 14 residues from cysteine through phenylalanine. Only the CDR3 DNA stays, 42 bases, in frame from base 1. The immunoSEQ Assay, a bias-controlled multiplex PCR, was used to amplify TCRbeta CDR3 regions from genomic DNA. The study's own analysis went as follows. The number of nucleated cells in each sample was estimated from the amplification of reference gene primers within the assay. Sequence reads were collapsed and filtered to measure the absolute abundance of every unique TCRbeta CDR3 rearrangement. For each sample, productive Simpson clonality was calculated as the square root of Simpson's diversity index over productive rearrangements. The source is immuneACCESS, and TCRdb retained only in-frame sequences with V and J called. Part of the clones is not carried over; for the studies checked, unresolved V genes explain less than half of this, and the remainder is unexplained. V and J calls and clone size are given by that table; D and trimming were obtained from the DNA. The sample profile shows around 150,000 clones; 92% of them were found once. 4.5% to 5% of the sample rests with the top ten.

The V and J segments used are TRBV6-2 or TRBV6-3 and TRBJ2-7; 9 bases in the middle match TRBD2. The sample taken for sequencing was peripheral blood. This TCR derives from a man between 25 and 39 years old with COVID-19, enrolled during active disease. The bases read TGTGCCAGCAGTTATCGGCGGGAGGGCGGCGAGCAGTACTTC. It translates to CASSYRREGGEQYF.